Presented here are 14 T cell receptor beta chains from one specimen sequenced in a study of response to subunit inactivated influenza vaccine. Each CDR3 protein gets one entry after TCRdb re-called the RT-PCR reads with MiXCR. This table holds some 500,000 distinct CDR3 sequences, 16% found once. Sequences were derived from CD4+ T cells sorted from PBMCs, sampled around 25 months after vaccination. The origin of the receptors is a man aged 50-75 years who received an inactivated influenza vaccine.

This clonotype was detected ten times or more. This chain uses TRBV20-1 with TRBJ2-1, with 9 bases aligning to TRBD1. The CDR3 is made up of 17 amino acids. In germline, CDR1 is DFQATT, CDR2 SNEGSKA (reference sequence). V dropped 4 bases and J dropped 0; count of bases not matched to a gene: 10. The CDR3 bases are TGCAGTGCTAACCGGGACAGGGACTTCCTCTCCTACAATGAGCAGTTCTTC. The encoded protein is CSANRDRDFLSYNEQFF.

This clonotype has just a few counts. The chain uses TRBV5-1 and TRBJ2-7; 11 nucleotides line up with TRBD1. V lost 0 bases and J lost 3; bases outside the gene matches: 5. Germline CDR1 and CDR2: SGHRS and YFSETQ. This CDR3 contains 16 residues. The CDR3 sequence: CASSLVRTGGHYEQYF. CDR3 DNA: TGCGCCAGCAGCTTGGTCCGGACAGGGGGCCACTACGAGCAGTACTTC. The complete variable domain, with remaining parts taken from reference TRBV5-1 and TRBJ2-7, reads KAGVTQTPRYLIKTRGQQVTLSCSPISGHRSVSWYQQTPGQGLQFLFEYFSETQRNKGNFPGRFSGRQFSNSRSEMNVSTLELGDSALYLCASSLVRTGGHYEQYFGPGTRLTVT.

This clonotype was seen a handful of times. V and J are TRBV7-9 and TRBJ2-3, with TRBD2 as a possible D gene (6 bases). This CDR3 has 15 residues. Germline values: CDR1 SEHNR, CDR2 FQNEAQ (reference sequence). Deletions cut 3 bases from V and 0 bases from J, with 10 bases between. This CDR3 reads CASSFFRGSTDTQYF. The DNA for the CDR3 is TGTGCCAGCAGCTTTTTTCGGGGGAGCACAGATACGCAGTATTTT.

This clonotype was counted a few times. A much larger clonotype is one base distant, so this may be a read error. This chain links TRBV5-1 with TRBJ2-1; no firm D call. CDR3 length equals 12 residues. Trimming removed 0 bases at V and 4 bases at J, with 2 bases between. The V gene's germline CDR1 is SGHRS and CDR2 YFSETQ. The CDR3 nucleotides read TGCGCCAGCAGCTTGGCTTACAATGAGCAGTTCTTC. Its translation is CASSLAYNEQFF. Together with reference TRBV5-1 and TRBJ2-1, the CDR3 gives the full variable domain: KAGVTQTPRYLIKTRGQQVTLSCSPISGHRSVSWYQQTPGQGLQFLFEYFSETQRNKGNFPGRFSGRQFSNSRSEMNVSTLELGDSALYLCASSLAYNEQFFGPGTRLTVL.

The chain couples TRBV20-1 to TRBJ1-5, with 12 positions matching TRBD1. V dropped 2 bases and J dropped 6; count of bases not matched to a gene: 8. Germline V gene data show CDR1 as DFQATT and CDR2 as SNEGSKA (reference sequence). This CDR3 is 16 amino acids long. CDR3 sequence: CSARSGDRGLGQPQHF. The CDR3, as DNA: TGCAGTGCTAGATCCGGGGACAGGGGGCTGGGTCAGCCCCAGCATTTT.

This clonotype has only a few counts. The chain carries TRBV5-1 and TRBJ2-7, with TRBD1 identical over 7 bases. Germline trimming cut 3 bases from V and 1 base from J; bases unmatched to any gene: 4. The germline gives CDR1 SGHRS, CDR2 YFSETQ. The CDR3 has 14 residues. CDR3 amino acids: CASSSTGQSYEQYF. The CDR3 DNA reads TGCGCCAGCAGCTCGACGGGACAGTCCTACGAGCAGTACTTC.

This clonotype was detected only a few times. The gene calls are TRBV20-1 and TRBJ1-2; maybe TRBD1 (5 bases). The ends were cut back, 5 bases at V and 3 bases at J, with 13 bases in the middle. The CDR3 covers 13 residues. Germline assignment: CDR1 DFQATT and CDR2 SNEGSKA (reference sequence). The CDR3 nucleotides are TGCAGTGCTTCCCGGGACGGGGACTATGGCTACACCTTC. This sequence encodes CSASRDGDYGYTF.

The J gene is TRBJ2-5, the V gene TRBV20-1, with TRBD2 as a possible D gene (6 bases). The CDR3 is 13 amino acids. Between the trimmed V and J ends, which lost 2 bases and 5 bases, there was a span of 12 bases. Germline assignment: CDR1 DFQATT and CDR2 SNEGSKA (reference sequence). CDR3 nucleotides: TGCAGTGCTAGACTAGCGCTGGTGGAGACCCAGTACTTC. It encodes CSARLALVETQYF.

This clonotype occurred a few times. The chain carries TRBV20-1 and TRBJ2-3, with a weak D call TRBD2 (6 bases). V was pared by 0 bases and J by 2 bases, with 15 bases between. There are 16 residues in the CDR3. CDR1 is DFQATT and CDR2 is SNEGSKA in the germline V gene (reference sequence). For the CDR3, the DNA is TGCAGTGCTAGAGATCGTGGCGGGGAGATCACAGATACGCAGTATTTT. Amino acid sequence: CSARDRGGEITDTQYF.

This chain connects TRBV4-1 to TRBJ2-3; the match to TRBD2 covers 9 bases. The CDR3 has 16 residues. Germline loops: CDR1 MGHRA, CDR2 YSYEKL. V lost 1 base, J lost 5 bases, and 7 bases stayed unmatched. As DNA, the CDR3 is TGCGCCAGCAGCCAAGTCCTAGCGGGGAGTCTAGATACGCAGTATTTT. Translated, it gives CASSQVLAGSLDTQYF.

The sample holds a few counts of this clonotype. This sequence joins TRBV11-2 and TRBJ2-3, with 10 bases fitting TRBD2. J was trimmed by 5 bases and V by 1 base; bases with no gene match: 12. Germline CDR1 and CDR2: SGHAT and FQNNGV. This CDR3 contains 18 residues. CDR3 DNA sequence: TGTGCCAGCAGCTTAGTCTGGTCTAGCGGGAGAGGTGTAGATACGCAGTATTTT. It yields the protein CASSLVWSSGRGVDTQYF.

This clonotype was observed a handful of times. The chain uses TRBV12-3 or TRBV12-4 and TRBJ1-1, with 7 positions matching TRBD1. V shed 5 bases, J shed 2 bases, and the junction held 11 bases outside the gene matches. This CDR3 has 16 residues. This CDR3 is CASSPYRGRTNTEAFF. CDR3 bases: TGTGCCAGCAGTCCTTACAGGGGCAGAACAAACACTGAAGCTTTCTTT.

This clonotype was detected only a few times. The V call is TRBV28, the J call TRBJ2-1, with D possibly TRBD2 on 6 matching bases. With 5 bases removed from V and 16 bases from J, the gap between germline ends came to 18 bases. The germline V gene encodes CDR1 MDHEN and CDR2 SYDVKM. The CDR3 is made up of 12 amino acids. CDR3 sequence reads: CASSRRRGSEFF. The CDR3 nucleotides read TGTGCCAGCAGTCGACGCCGGGGGTCGGAATTCTTC.

The chain recombines TRBV3-1 with TRBJ2-5; TRBD1 is a possible D gene (6 bases). Germline CDR1 reads LGHDT; CDR2 reads YNNKEL (reference sequence). The CDR3 spans 13 residues. V lost 7 bases and J lost 4, with 13 bases in between. This CDR3 reads CASTYGGGETQYF. DNA for the CDR3: TGTGCCAGCACCTATGGGGGCGGAGAGACCCAGTACTTC.